Listed below are T cell receptor beta chains from one sample, sequenced in a study of a mutant IDH1 vaccine in newly diagnosed glioma. Repertoires were generated with immunoSEQ multiplex PCR, while TCRdb's copy carries only in-frame clones and drops some. Of tens of thousands of clones detected, approximately 84% appear once; the ten largest clones hold 25% to 30%. The antigens these receptors bind are not known. Sequenced here: PBMCs, sampled from a glioma patient whose treatment included an IDH1 peptide vaccine. These receptors came from a man aged 30 to 45 with glioma. Each CDR3 is given with its conserved first and last residue. Each record gives: clone size, D gene, J gene, V gene, CDR3 DNA, CDR3 protein. The D gene is left open where the match is weak. Size values are once, few and many counts, or a class for expanded clones, and some rows have none.

clone size: once
D gene: TRBD1
J gene: TRBJ1-1
V gene: TRBV7-9
CDR3 DNA: TGTGCCAGCAGGCTAAACGCCGGGACAGGGGTTTCATCTGAAGCTTTCTTT
CDR3 protein: CASRLNAGTGVSSEAFF

clone size: NA
D gene: NA
J gene: TRBJ1-1
V gene: TRBV9
CDR3 DNA: TGTGCCAGCAGCGTTGTGACAGGCGCCACTGAAGCTTTCTTT
CDR3 protein: CASSVVTGATEAFF

clone size: NA
D gene: TRBD1
J gene: TRBJ1-1
V gene: TRBV28
CDR3 DNA: TGTGCCAGCAGTTCGCATAACAGGGGCAAGGGCACTGAAGCTTTCTTT
CDR3 protein: CASSSHNRGKGTEAFF

clone size: NA
D gene: NA
J gene: TRBJ2-3
V gene: TRBV11-1
CDR3 DNA: TGTGCCAGCAGCTTAAGACTAACATCTAGCACAGATACGCAGTATTTT
CDR3 protein: CASSLRLTSSTDTQYF

clone size: once
D gene: NA
J gene: TRBJ1-2
V gene: TRBV7-2
CDR3 DNA: TGTGCCAGCAGCATCGACGACCCATATGGCTACACCTTC
CDR3 protein: CASSIDDPYGYTF

clone size: NA
D gene: TRBD1
J gene: TRBJ2-7
V gene: TRBV5-1
CDR3 DNA: TGCGCCAGCAGCGCCCAGGGGGATGCCTACGAGCAGTACTTC
CDR3 protein: CASSAQGDAYEQYF

clone size: NA
D gene: NA
J gene: TRBJ2-5
V gene: TRBV7-2
CDR3 DNA: TGTGCCAGCAGCTTAGTCGCAGAGACCCAGTACTTC
CDR3 protein: CASSLVAETQYF

clone size: NA
D gene: NA
J gene: TRBJ2-3
V gene: TRBV5-6
CDR3 DNA: TGTGCCAGCAGCTTGGGACGGTTCACAGATACGCAGTATTTT
CDR3 protein: CASSLGRFTDTQYF

clone size: NA
D gene: NA
J gene: TRBJ2-3
V gene: TRBV5-1
CDR3 DNA: TGCGCCAGCAGCTTGGAAGTTGCGAGCACAGATACGCAGTATTTT
CDR3 protein: CASSLEVASTDTQYF

clone size: NA
D gene: NA
J gene: TRBJ2-7
V gene: TRBV6-1
CDR3 DNA: TGTGCCAGCAGTGACGTGGGATCCTACGAGCAGTACTTC
CDR3 protein: CASSDVGSYEQYF

clone size: few
D gene: NA
J gene: TRBJ1-1
V gene: TRBV19
CDR3 DNA: TGTGCCAGTAGTATAGCCCCCCTTGGCTGGGGGATCGACACTGAAGCTTTCTTT
CDR3 protein: CASSIAPLGWGIDTEAFF

clone size: NA
D gene: TRBD2
J gene: TRBJ2-7
V gene: TRBV30
CDR3 DNA: TGTGCCTGGATTGGATCGGGACTAGCTTTGGTTGTGGCCTACGAGCAGTACTTC
CDR3 protein: CAWIGSGLALVVAYEQYF

clone size: NA
D gene: NA
J gene: TRBJ2-3
V gene: TRBV4-3
CDR3 DNA: TGCGCCAGCAGCCAAGGGGGAGGTACGCAGTATTTT
CDR3 protein: CASSQGGGTQYF

clone size: NA
D gene: NA
J gene: TRBJ2-1
V gene: TRBV5-1
CDR3 DNA: TGCGCCAGCAGCCCCAACCTAGTCAGCGGTCCAATGGGTGAGCAGTTCTTC
CDR3 protein: CASSPNLVSGPMGEQFF

clone size: few
D gene: NA
J gene: TRBJ1-1
V gene: TRBV6-4
CDR3 DNA: TGTGCCAGCAGTGAGAAGCCGGGTGGCACTGAAGCTTTCTTT
CDR3 protein: CASSEKPGGTEAFF

clone size: NA
D gene: TRBD2
J gene: TRBJ2-7
V gene: TRBV2
CDR3 DNA: TGTGCCAGCAGTCAAATACGACTAGCGGGATCAACCTACGAGCAGTACTTC
CDR3 protein: CASSQIRLAGSTYEQYF

clone size: few
D gene: NA
J gene: TRBJ1-1
V gene: TRBV10-1
CDR3 DNA: TGCGCCAGCAGTGGCGGGAGTGAAGCTTTCTTT
CDR3 protein: CASSGGSEAFF

clone size: NA
D gene: TRBD1
J gene: TRBJ1-1
V gene: TRBV5-1
CDR3 DNA: TGCGCCAGCAGCTTGGGACAGGGGTCTCCTGAAGCTTTCTTT
CDR3 protein: CASSLGQGSPEAFF

clone size: NA
D gene: NA
J gene: TRBJ2-2
V gene: TRBV9
CDR3 DNA: TGTGCCAGCAGCGTAGCGGGGTCGAACACCGGGGAGCTGTTTTTT
CDR3 protein: CASSVAGSNTGELFF

clone size: NA
D gene: NA
J gene: TRBJ1-4
V gene: TRBV11-2
CDR3 DNA: TGTGCCAGCAGCCCGTGGGGGGGGAATGAAAAACTGTTTTTT
CDR3 protein: CASSPWGGNEKLFF

clone size: NA
D gene: NA
J gene: TRBJ1-3
V gene: TRBV5-1
CDR3 DNA: TGCGCCAGCAGCGTTACAGCCTTCTCTGGAAACACCATATATTTT
CDR3 protein: CASSVTAFSGNTIYF

clone size: NA
D gene: NA
J gene: TRBJ2-1
V gene: TRBV19
CDR3 DNA: TGTGCCAGTAGCCCTTCGATAGCGGCGTCTTGGAATGAGCAGTTCTTC
CDR3 protein: CASSPSIAASWNEQFF

clone size: once
D gene: NA
J gene: TRBJ2-2
V gene: TRBV7-9
CDR3 DNA: TGTGCCAGCAGCCTACCCGGGTCCGGGGAGCTGTTTTTT
CDR3 protein: CASSLPGSGELFF

clone size: NA
D gene: TRBD1
J gene: TRBJ1-2
V gene: TRBV10-3
CDR3 DNA: TGTGCCATCAGTGAGGAAAGGACAGGGGGCGCCGGCTATGGCTACACCTTC
CDR3 protein: CAISEERTGGAGYGYTF

clone size: NA
D gene: NA
J gene: TRBJ1-3
V gene: TRBV5-4
CDR3 DNA: TGTGCCAGCAGCTTGAACAGGGAGTTGACTGGAAACACCATATATTTT
CDR3 protein: CASSLNRELTGNTIYF

clone size: NA
D gene: NA
J gene: TRBJ2-7
V gene: TRBV28
CDR3 DNA: TGTGCCACCACCGAGGTAGGGCAACTGTACGAGCAGTACTTC
CDR3 protein: CATTEVGQLYEQYF

clone size: NA
D gene: TRBD1
J gene: TRBJ1-1
V gene: TRBV4-3
CDR3 DNA: TGCGCCAGCAGCCGAACAGGGGCGGGGGCTGAAGCTTTCTTT
CDR3 protein: CASSRTGAGAEAFF

clone size: NA
D gene: NA
J gene: TRBJ2-3
V gene: TRBV4-1
CDR3 DNA: TGCGCCAGCAGCTCAGGGGTGGGGGAAGGGACAGATACGCAGTATTTT
CDR3 protein: CASSSGVGEGTDTQYF

clone size: NA
D gene: NA
J gene: TRBJ1-4
V gene: TRBV28
CDR3 DNA: TGTGCCAGCAGTGGTTGGGGGGGCAGGGATGAAAAACTGTTTTTT
CDR3 protein: CASSGWGGRDEKLFF

clone size: NA
D gene: TRBD1
J gene: TRBJ2-6
V gene: TRBV10-3
CDR3 DNA: TGTGCCATCAGGTCCGAGACAGGGACTGGGGCCAACGTCCTGACTTTC
CDR3 protein: CAIRSETGTGANVLTF

clone size: NA
D gene: NA
J gene: TRBJ2-2
V gene: TRBV27
CDR3 DNA: TGTGCCAGCAGTTTATTTGGGACTGGGGGGCCCGGGGAGCTGTTTTTT
CDR3 protein: CASSLFGTGGPGELFF

clone size: NA
D gene: NA
J gene: TRBJ2-3
V gene: TRBV2
CDR3 DNA: TGTGCCAGCAGTTTACTTAGCGTTAGCACAGATACGCAGTATTTT
CDR3 protein: CASSLLSVSTDTQYF

clone size: NA
D gene: NA
J gene: TRBJ1-1
V gene: TRBV5-4
CDR3 DNA: TGTGCCAGCAGCTCATTAATGAACACTGAAGCTTTCTTT
CDR3 protein: CASSSLMNTEAFF

clone size: NA
D gene: TRBD2
J gene: TRBJ2-7
V gene: TRBV7-2
CDR3 DNA: TGTGCCAGCAGCTCCGGACTAGCGGGAACATACGAGCAGTACTTC
CDR3 protein: CASSSGLAGTYEQYF

clone size: NA
D gene: NA
J gene: TRBJ1-1
V gene: TRBV14
CDR3 DNA: TGTGCCAGCAGCCAAGAATCACGGTACACTGAAGCTTTCTTT
CDR3 protein: CASSQESRYTEAFF

clone size: NA
D gene: NA
J gene: TRBJ1-5
V gene: TRBV6-5
CDR3 DNA: TGTGCCAGCAGCTCGGAGGTCTATAGCAATCAGCCCCAGCATTTT
CDR3 protein: CASSSEVYSNQPQHF

clone size: NA
D gene: NA
J gene: TRBJ2-3
V gene: TRBV6-1
CDR3 DNA: TGTGCCAGCAGTGAAGGACTTACAGATACGCAGTATTTT
CDR3 protein: CASSEGLTDTQYF

clone size: NA
D gene: NA
J gene: TRBJ2-1
V gene: TRBV6-6
CDR3 DNA: TGTGCCAGCAGTTACGGTGGGGATGAGCAGTTCTTC
CDR3 protein: CASSYGGDEQFF

clone size: NA
D gene: TRBD2
J gene: TRBJ2-7
V gene: TRBV30
CDR3 DNA: TGTGCCTGGAGTGTAGTGCTGGGAGGGGTCTCCTACGAGCAGTACTTC
CDR3 protein: CAWSVVLGGVSYEQYF

clone size: NA
D gene: NA
J gene: TRBJ1-5
V gene: TRBV13
CDR3 DNA: TGTGCCAGCAGCATTGACCGGAATCAGCCCCAGCATTTT
CDR3 protein: CASSIDRNQPQHF

clone size: NA
D gene: NA
J gene: TRBJ1-1
V gene: TRBV5-6
CDR3 DNA: TGTGCCAGCAGCTTCTCTAACACTGAAGCTTTCTTT
CDR3 protein: CASSFSNTEAFF

clone size: NA
D gene: NA
J gene: TRBJ1-4
V gene: TRBV18
CDR3 DNA: TGTGCCAGCTCACCATCGCAGGGCTCGGCTAATGAAAAACTGTTTTTT
CDR3 protein: CASSPSQGSANEKLFF

clone size: NA
D gene: NA
J gene: TRBJ1-3
V gene: TRBV10-1
CDR3 DNA: TGCGCCAGCAGTAAGTCTTTCTCTGGAAACACCATATATTTT
CDR3 protein: CASSKSFSGNTIYF

clone size: once
D gene: TRBD2
J gene: TRBJ2-3
V gene: TRBV19
CDR3 DNA: TGTGCCAGTAGTGCCTTTAGCGGGAGCACAGATACGCAGTATTTT
CDR3 protein: CASSAFSGSTDTQYF

clone size: NA
D gene: NA
J gene: TRBJ1-5
V gene: TRBV28
CDR3 DNA: TGTGCCAGCAGTTTACAGGCGCAGCCCCAGCATTTT
CDR3 protein: CASSLQAQPQHF

clone size: NA
D gene: TRBD1
J gene: TRBJ2-7
V gene: TRBV2
CDR3 DNA: TGTGCCAGCAGTGTGGGACAGAGCTCCTACGAGCAGTACTTC
CDR3 protein: CASSVGQSSYEQYF

clone size: NA
D gene: NA
J gene: TRBJ2-3
V gene: TRBV5-4
CDR3 DNA: TGTGCCAGCAGCTTAGACAGTTCCCTTAGCGGTGATACGCAGTATTTT
CDR3 protein: CASSLDSSLSGDTQYF

clone size: NA
D gene: NA
J gene: TRBJ1-1
V gene: TRBV5-4
CDR3 DNA: TGTGCCAGCAGCGTCGGGGGCGCTGAAGCTTTCTTT
CDR3 protein: CASSVGGAEAFF

clone size: NA
D gene: NA
J gene: TRBJ1-1
V gene: TRBV7-2
CDR3 DNA: TGTGCCAGCAGCTTTTTATCCGGGGGCACTGAAGCTTTCTTT
CDR3 protein: CASSFLSGGTEAFF

clone size: NA
D gene: NA
J gene: TRBJ1-1
V gene: TRBV29-1
CDR3 DNA: TGCAGCGTTGAAGATGCAGGGGCCACTGAAGCTTTCTTT
CDR3 protein: CSVEDAGATEAFF

clone size: NA
D gene: NA
J gene: TRBJ2-7
V gene: TRBV15
CDR3 DNA: TGTGCCACCAGCAATTTACAGGGTCCCGAGCAGTACTTC
CDR3 protein: CATSNLQGPEQYF

clone size: medium-sized
D gene: NA
J gene: TRBJ1-1
V gene: TRBV6-5
CDR3 DNA: TGTGCCAGCACCGGGAACACTGAAGCTTTCTTT
CDR3 protein: CASTGNTEAFF

clone size: NA
D gene: NA
J gene: TRBJ1-2
V gene: TRBV18
CDR3 DNA: TGTGCCAGCTCACCACCGGGACGGAACTATGGCTACACCTTC
CDR3 protein: CASSPPGRNYGYTF

clone size: once
D gene: NA
J gene: TRBJ2-1
V gene: TRBV5-1
CDR3 DNA: TGCGCCAGCAGCCCGAAGGGGGGGACTCTGAGCAATGAGCAGTTCTTC
CDR3 protein: CASSPKGGTLSNEQFF

clone size: NA
D gene: TRBD2
J gene: TRBJ2-3
V gene: TRBV4-1
CDR3 DNA: TGCGCCAGCAGCCGAGGACTAGCGGGTTACACAGATACGCAGTATTTT
CDR3 protein: CASSRGLAGYTDTQYF